The 15 T cell receptor beta chains listed next were all sequenced from one sample in a study of blood T cells in healthy people across ages. Together with a sample-barcoded 5' primer, a J-beta primer mix was included in a second PCR lasting roughly 6 to 12 cycles. TCRdb re-derived calls from the 5' RACE reads in MiXCR, one entry per CDR3 protein. This table holds 1.5 million to 2 million distinct CDR3 sequences, approximately 40% found once. Source material: blood. These receptors were collected from a human donor in good health.

This clonotype was detected a few times. This chain links TRBV7-2 with TRBJ2-5; D remains ambiguous. This CDR3 is built from 14 residues. Germline CDR1 is SGHTA and CDR2 is FQGNSA. V lost 2 bases to trimming and J lost 2 bases, with 9 bases between them. The CDR3, as DNA: TGTGCCAGCAGCTTAATGGCAAATCAAGAGACCCAGTACTTC. Protein sequence: CASSLMANQETQYF.

This clonotype was seen ten or more times. The chain has TRBV25-1 and TRBJ2-7; 9 bases align to TRBD1. Unmatched junction bases numbered 11, after V lost 6 bases and J lost 5 bases. The V gene's germline CDR1 is MGHDK and CDR2 SYGVNS. The CDR3 consists of 15 residues. The CDR3 DNA sequence: TGTGCCAGCAGCCGCACAGGGGGCGAAGTCCACGAGCAGTACTTC. Translating it yields CASSRTGGEVHEQYF.

CDR3 in amino acids: CASSYSRDYTDTQYF. In DNA form, the CDR3 reads TGTGCCAGCAGCTACAGTCGGGACTACACAGATACGCAGTATTTT. This chain connects TRBV7-2 to TRBJ2-3; 7 nucleotides match TRBD2. CDR1 and CDR2 from the germline V gene are SGHTA and FQGNSA. CDR3 size: 15 residues. J gave up 2 bases and V 4 bases, and 6 bases lay outside the gene matches.

This clonotype was picked up a small number of times. As DNA, the CDR3 is TGCAGCGTTCTTGGGAGCACCGGGGCCAACGTCCTGACTTTC. It codes for CSVLGSTGANVLTF. The chain carries TRBV29-1 and TRBJ2-6; maybe TRBD2 (5 bases). Looked up from germline, CDR1 is SQVTM and CDR2 is ANQGSEA. The CDR3 has 14 amino acids. The germline V and J ends were trimmed by 5 bases and 4 bases, with 12 bases remaining between them.

Comments on this clonotype: A junction boundary mismatches the germline segment, possibly from a read error. The chain has TRBV4-2 and TRBJ1-2, with a possible D match to TRBD1 (5 bases). The CDR3 runs to 14 residues. Germline V gene sequence: CDR1 LGHNA, CDR2 YNFKEQ. This CDR3 reads CASSQRGYRGGCTF. The CDR3 DNA follows: TGTGCCAGCAGCCAAAGGGGTTACCGTGGTGGCTGCACCTTC.

V usage is TRBV4-2 and J usage is TRBJ1-6, with 7 bases matching TRBD1. CDR1 and CDR2 from the germline V gene are LGHNA and YNFKEQ. V trimming: 2 bases; J trimming: 9 bases; junction bases outside the gene matches: 10. The CDR3 spans 16 residues. The DNA for the CDR3 is TGTGCCAGCAGCCAAAATCCCAGACAGGGAGGTTCACCCCTCCACTTT. Protein sequence: CASSQNPRQGGSPLHF.

The chain joins TRBV9 to TRBJ2-1; D is ambiguous. Germline assignment: CDR1 SGDLS and CDR2 YYNGEE. Trimming removed 0 bases from V and 0 bases from J, with 10 bases in between. The CDR3 covers 16 residues. For the CDR3, the DNA is TGTGCCAGCAGCGTAGCCGGCAGTCTCTCCTACAATGAGCAGTTCTTC. Protein: CASSVAGSLSYNEQFF.

The CDR3 DNA follows: TGTGCCAGCAGCTTGGTCGAGCGGGGGGGTACCGGGGAGCTGTTTTTT. It is translated as CASSLVERGGTGELFF. The gene calls are TRBV5-6 and TRBJ2-2; TRBD2 matches at 10 bases. After removal of 0 bases from V and 5 bases from J, the junction contained 4 bases not matched to a gene. Germline V gene data show CDR1 as SGHDT and CDR2 as YYEEEE. The CDR3 length is 16 residues.

The count of this clonotype is one. The chain links TRBV7-2 to TRBJ2-5; D remains ambiguous. The length of the CDR3 is 17 residues. V dropped 2 bases and J dropped 5 bases, with 21 bases sitting between them. CDR1 and CDR2 (germline): SGHTA, FQGNSA. CDR3 coding DNA: TGTGCCAGCAGCTTATTTGCTCAGGTTTTTACCGGGGAGACCCAGTACTTC. It translates to CASSLFAQVFTGETQYF.

V and J are TRBV20-1 and TRBJ1-5; D is possibly TRBD1 (5 bases). Germline CDR1 is DFQATT and CDR2 is SNEGSKA (reference sequence). The CDR3 spans 16 residues. V was trimmed by 0 bases and J by 5 bases, leaving 17 bases between them. The CDR3 reads CSARDLLGGRDQPQHF. As DNA, the CDR3 is TGCAGTGCTAGAGATCTCTTAGGTGGCAGGGATCAGCCCCAGCATTTT.

This clonotype was counted a few times. V gene TRBV7-2 combines with J gene TRBJ1-2; the D gene is possibly TRBD1 (5 bases). Between the trimmed V and J ends, which lost 4 bases and 4 bases, there was a span of 22 bases. Looked up from germline, CDR1 is SGHTA and CDR2 is FQGNSA. CDR3 size: 17 residues. CDR3: CASSSHQGYLGGYGYTF. Written as DNA, the CDR3 is TGTGCCAGCAGCTCTCATCAGGGATACCTTGGCGGCTATGGCTACACCTTC. The full variable domain, rest sourced from reference TRBV7-2 and TRBJ1-2, is GAGVSQSPSNKVTEKGKDVELRCDPISGHTALYWYRQSLGQGLEFLIYFQGNSAPDKSGLPSDRFSAERTGGSVSTLTIQRTQQEDSAVYLCASSSHQGYLGGYGYTFGSGTRLTVV.

The rearrangement uses TRBV25-1 and TRBJ2-7; weak D call: TRBD2 (5 bases). Deletions cut 2 bases from V and 7 bases from J, with 24 bases between. The CDR3 runs 17 residues. The germline gives CDR1 MGHDK, CDR2 SYGVNS. In DNA form, the CDR3 reads TGTGCCAGCAGTGAAGCCATGGAGGAATATAGGTTAAATGAGCAGTACTTC. This codes for CASSEAMEEYRLNEQYF.

This clonotype has a count of ten or more. The chain uses TRBV29-1 and TRBJ2-7; D might be TRBD1 (5 bases). Germline V CDR1 and CDR2: SQVTM, ANQGSEA. Trimming took 6 bases from V and 2 from J, leaving 11 bases between them. The CDR3 totals 12 residues. CDR3 amino acids: CSVVDSAYEQYF. For the CDR3, the DNA is TGCAGCGTCGTTGACAGCGCCTACGAGCAGTACTTC.

The chain combines TRBV6-2 or TRBV6-3 with TRBJ2-1; TRBD1 might be the D (5 bases). The V end was cut by 2 bases, the J end by 4 bases, with 9 bases between. The CDR3 has 14 residues. CDR1 MNHEY and CDR2 SVGEGT come from the germline V gene. The CDR3 region is CASSYGAAYNEQFF. As DNA, the CDR3 is TGTGCCAGCAGTTACGGGGCAGCGTACAATGAGCAGTTCTTC.

This chain connects TRBV4-2 to TRBJ1-2; D may be TRBD1 (5 bases). This CDR3 comprises 15 residues. The V gene lost 1 base and the J gene lost 4 bases, with 13 bases spanning the gap. Germline V gives CDR1 LGHNA, CDR2 YNFKEQ. In DNA form, the CDR3 reads TGTGCCAGCAGCCAAGGCGGGACTCTATCCTATGGCTACACCTTC. Amino acid sequence: CASSQGGTLSYGYTF.